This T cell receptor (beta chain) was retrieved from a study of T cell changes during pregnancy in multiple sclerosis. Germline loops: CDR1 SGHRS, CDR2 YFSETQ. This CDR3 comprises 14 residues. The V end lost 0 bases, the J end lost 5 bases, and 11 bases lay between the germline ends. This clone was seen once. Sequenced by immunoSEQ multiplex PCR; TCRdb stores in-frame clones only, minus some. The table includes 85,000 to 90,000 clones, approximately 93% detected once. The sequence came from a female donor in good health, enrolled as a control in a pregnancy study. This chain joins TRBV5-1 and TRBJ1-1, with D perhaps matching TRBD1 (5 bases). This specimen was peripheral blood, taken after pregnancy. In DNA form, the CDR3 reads TGCGCCAGCAGCTTGGTTCGGGGGGATACTGAAGCTTTCTTT. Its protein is CASSLVRGDTEAFF. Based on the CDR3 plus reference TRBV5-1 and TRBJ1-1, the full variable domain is KAGVTQTPRYLIKTRGQQVTLSCSPISGHRSVSWYQQTPGQGLQFLFEYFSETQRNKGNFPGRFSGRQFSNSRSEMNVSTLELGDSALYLCASSLVRGDTEAFFGQGTRLTVV.